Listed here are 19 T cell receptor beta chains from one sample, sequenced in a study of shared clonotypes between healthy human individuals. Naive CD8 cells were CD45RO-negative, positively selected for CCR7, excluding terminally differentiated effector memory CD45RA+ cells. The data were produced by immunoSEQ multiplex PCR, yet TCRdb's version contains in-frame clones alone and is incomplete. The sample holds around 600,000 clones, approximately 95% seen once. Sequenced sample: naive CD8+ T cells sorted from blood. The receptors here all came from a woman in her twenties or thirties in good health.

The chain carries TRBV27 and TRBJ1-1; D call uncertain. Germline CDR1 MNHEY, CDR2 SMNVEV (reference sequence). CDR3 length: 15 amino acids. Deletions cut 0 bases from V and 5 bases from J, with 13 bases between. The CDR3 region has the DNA TGTGCCAGCAGTTTATCCTTACGGCGGCAAACTGAAGCTTTCTTT. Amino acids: CASSLSLRRQTEAFF.

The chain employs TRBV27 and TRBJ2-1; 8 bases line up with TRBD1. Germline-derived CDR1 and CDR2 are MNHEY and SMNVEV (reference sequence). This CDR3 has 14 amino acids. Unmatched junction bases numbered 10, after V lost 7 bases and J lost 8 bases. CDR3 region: CASTLWTGHHEQFF. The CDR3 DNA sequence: TGTGCCAGCACACTGTGGACAGGGCATCATGAGCAGTTCTTC.

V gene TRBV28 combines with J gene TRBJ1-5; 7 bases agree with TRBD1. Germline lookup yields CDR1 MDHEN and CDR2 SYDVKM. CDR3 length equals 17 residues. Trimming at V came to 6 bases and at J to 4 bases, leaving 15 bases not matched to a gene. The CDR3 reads CASRQTGSRSLNQPQHF. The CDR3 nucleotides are TGTGCCAGCAGACAGACAGGGTCGAGGTCCTTGAATCAGCCCCAGCATTTT.

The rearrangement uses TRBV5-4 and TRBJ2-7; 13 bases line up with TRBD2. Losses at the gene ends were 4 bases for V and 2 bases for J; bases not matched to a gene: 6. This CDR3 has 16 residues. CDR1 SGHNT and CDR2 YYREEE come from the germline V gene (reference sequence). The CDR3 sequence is CASSGGGLAGPYEQYF. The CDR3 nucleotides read TGTGCCAGCAGCGGGGGGGGACTAGCGGGACCCTACGAGCAGTACTTC.

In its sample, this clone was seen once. CDR3 nucleotides: TGTGCCAGCGCCTTGTCAGGGGGGTCCGGGTATGGCTACACCTTC. It encodes CASALSGGSGYGYTF. This rearrangement joins TRBV5-4 to TRBJ1-2; 7 bases map to TRBD1. Germline CDR1 is SGHNT and CDR2 is YYREEE (reference sequence). The CDR3 sequence is 15 residues long. J lost 5 bases, V lost 7 bases, and 14 bases had no gene match.

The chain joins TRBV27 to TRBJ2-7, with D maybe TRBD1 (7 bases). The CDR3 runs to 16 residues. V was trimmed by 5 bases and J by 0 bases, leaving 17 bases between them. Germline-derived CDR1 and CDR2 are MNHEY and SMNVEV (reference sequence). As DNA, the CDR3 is TGTGCCAGCAGTGACGCGGGGCAGGGGGACTCCTACGAGCAGTACTTC. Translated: CASSDAGQGDSYEQYF.

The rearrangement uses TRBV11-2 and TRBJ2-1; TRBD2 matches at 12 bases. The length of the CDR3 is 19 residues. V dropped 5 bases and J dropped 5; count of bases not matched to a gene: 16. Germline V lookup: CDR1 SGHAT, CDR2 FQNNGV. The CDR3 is CASSRDRPWTSGNHNEQFF. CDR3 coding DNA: TGTGCCAGCAGCAGGGACCGACCATGGACTAGCGGGAACCACAATGAGCAGTTCTTC.

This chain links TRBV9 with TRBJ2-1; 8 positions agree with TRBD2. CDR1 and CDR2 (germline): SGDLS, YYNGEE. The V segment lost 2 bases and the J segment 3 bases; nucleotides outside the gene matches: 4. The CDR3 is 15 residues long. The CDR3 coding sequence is TGTGCCAGCAGCGTCGCGGGAGGTCTCTACAATGAGCAGTTCTTC. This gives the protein CASSVAGGLYNEQFF.

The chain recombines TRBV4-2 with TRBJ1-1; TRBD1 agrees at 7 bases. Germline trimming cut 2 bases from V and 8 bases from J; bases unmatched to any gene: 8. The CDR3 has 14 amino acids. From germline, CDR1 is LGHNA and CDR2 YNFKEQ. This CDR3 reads CASSQSTDRDEAFF. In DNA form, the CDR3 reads TGTGCCAGCAGCCAATCTACCGACAGGGACGAAGCTTTCTTT.

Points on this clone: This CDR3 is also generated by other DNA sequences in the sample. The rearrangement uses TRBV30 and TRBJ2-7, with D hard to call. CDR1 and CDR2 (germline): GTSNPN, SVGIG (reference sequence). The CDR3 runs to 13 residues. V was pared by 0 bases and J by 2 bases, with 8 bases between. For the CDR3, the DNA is TGTGCCTGGAGTGTTGGTCGGGCCTACGAGCAGTACTTC. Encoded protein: CAWSVGRAYEQYF.

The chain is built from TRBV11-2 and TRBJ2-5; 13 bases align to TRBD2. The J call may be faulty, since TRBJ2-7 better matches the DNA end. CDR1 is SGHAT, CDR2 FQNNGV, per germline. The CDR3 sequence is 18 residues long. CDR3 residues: CASSLVSGPTSGRFEQYF. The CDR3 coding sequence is TGTGCCAGCAGCTTAGTTTCGGGTCCGACTAGCGGGAGGTTCGAGCAGTACTTC.

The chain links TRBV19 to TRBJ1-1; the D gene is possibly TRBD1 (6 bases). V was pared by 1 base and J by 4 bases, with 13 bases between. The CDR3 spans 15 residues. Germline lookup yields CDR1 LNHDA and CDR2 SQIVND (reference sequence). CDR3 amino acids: CASSIVGGAFTEAFF. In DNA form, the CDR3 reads TGTGCCAGTAGTATAGTCGGGGGGGCGTTCACTGAAGCTTTCTTT.

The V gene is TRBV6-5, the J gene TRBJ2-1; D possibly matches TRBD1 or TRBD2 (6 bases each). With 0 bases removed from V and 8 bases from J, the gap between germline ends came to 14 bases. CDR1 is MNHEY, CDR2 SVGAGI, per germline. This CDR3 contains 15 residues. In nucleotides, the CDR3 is TGTGCCAGCAGTTACTCGTGGGGGGCTGAATATGAGCAGTTCTTC. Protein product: CASSYSWGAEYEQFF.

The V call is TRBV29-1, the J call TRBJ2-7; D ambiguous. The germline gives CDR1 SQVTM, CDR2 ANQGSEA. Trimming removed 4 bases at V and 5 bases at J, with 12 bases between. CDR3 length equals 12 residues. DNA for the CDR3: TGCAGCGTTGTTTTGAGCGCAGACGAGCAGTACTTC. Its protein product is CSVVLSADEQYF.

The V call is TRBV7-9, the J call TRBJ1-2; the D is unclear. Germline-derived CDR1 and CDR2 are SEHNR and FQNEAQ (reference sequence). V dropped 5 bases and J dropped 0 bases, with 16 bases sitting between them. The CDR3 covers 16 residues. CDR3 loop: CASSPKVWVTNYGYTF. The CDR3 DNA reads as TGTGCCAGCAGCCCCAAGGTTTGGGTTACTAACTATGGCTACACCTTC. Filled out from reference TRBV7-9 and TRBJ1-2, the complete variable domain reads DTGVSQNPRHKITKRGQNVTFRCDPISEHNRLYWYRQTLGQGPEFLTYFQNEAQLEKSRLLSDRFSAERPKGSFSTLEIQRTEQGDSAMYLCASSPKVWVTNYGYTFGSGTRLTVV.

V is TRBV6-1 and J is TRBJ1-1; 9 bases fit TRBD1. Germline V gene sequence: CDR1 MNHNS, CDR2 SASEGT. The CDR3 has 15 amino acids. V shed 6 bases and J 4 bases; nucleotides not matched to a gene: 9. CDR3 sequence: CASRPGTGLLTEAFF. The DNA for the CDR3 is TGTGCCAGCAGGCCCGGGACAGGGTTGCTCACTGAAGCTTTCTTT.

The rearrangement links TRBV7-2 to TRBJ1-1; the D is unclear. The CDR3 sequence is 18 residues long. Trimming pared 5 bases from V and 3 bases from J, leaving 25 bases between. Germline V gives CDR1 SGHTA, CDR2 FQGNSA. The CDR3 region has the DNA TGTGCCAGCAGCCCACAGAGGGTGGGGAAAATCGACGACACTGAAGCTTTCTTT. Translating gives CASSPQRVGKIDDTEAFF. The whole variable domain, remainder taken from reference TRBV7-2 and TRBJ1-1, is GAGVSQSPSNKVTEKGKDVELRCDPISGHTALYWYRQSLGQGLEFLIYFQGNSAPDKSGLPSDRFSAERTGGSVSTLTIQRTQQEDSAVYLCASSPQRVGKIDDTEAFFGQGTRLTVV.

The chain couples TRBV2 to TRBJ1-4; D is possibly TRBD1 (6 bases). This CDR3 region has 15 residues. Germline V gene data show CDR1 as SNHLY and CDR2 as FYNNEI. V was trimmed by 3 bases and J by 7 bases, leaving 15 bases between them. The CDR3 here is CASSDHREEGEKLFF. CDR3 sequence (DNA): TGTGCCAGCAGTGACCACAGGGAGGAGGGTGAAAAACTGTTTTTT.

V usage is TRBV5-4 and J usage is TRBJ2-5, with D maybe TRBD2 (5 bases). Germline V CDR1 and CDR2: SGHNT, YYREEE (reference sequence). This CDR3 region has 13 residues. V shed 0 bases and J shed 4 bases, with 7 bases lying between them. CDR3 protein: CASSLGSGETQYF. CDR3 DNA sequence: TGTGCCAGCAGCTTGGGGAGCGGAGAGACCCAGTACTTC.